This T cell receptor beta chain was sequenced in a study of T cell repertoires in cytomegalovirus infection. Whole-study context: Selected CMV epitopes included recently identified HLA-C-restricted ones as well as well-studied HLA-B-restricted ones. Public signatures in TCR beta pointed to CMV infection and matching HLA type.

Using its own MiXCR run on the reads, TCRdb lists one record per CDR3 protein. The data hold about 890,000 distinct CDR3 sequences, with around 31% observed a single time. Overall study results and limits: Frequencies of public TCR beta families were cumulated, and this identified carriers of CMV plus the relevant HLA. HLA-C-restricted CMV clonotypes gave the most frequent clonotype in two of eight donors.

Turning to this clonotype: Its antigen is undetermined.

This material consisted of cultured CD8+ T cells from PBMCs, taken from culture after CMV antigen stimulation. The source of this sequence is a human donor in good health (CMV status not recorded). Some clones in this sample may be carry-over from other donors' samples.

The CDR3 protein is CASRQRDWGDYGYTF. CDR3 nucleotides: TGTGCCAGCAGGCAACGGGACTGGGGGGACTATGGCTACACCTTC. The chain combines TRBV12-3 or TRBV12-4 with TRBJ1-2; possible D gene TRBD1, 5 bases. V was shortened by 6 bases and J by 3 bases, with 17 bases between the two germline ends. There are 15 residues in the CDR3.